This T cell receptor beta chain stems from a study of vaccination effects on CD4 cells after COVID-19. Profiled with immunoSEQ multiplex PCR; TCRdb holds only in-frame clones, not every one. The sample has around 50,000 clones; 65% to 80% are singletons. Turning to this clone: Antigen specificity is unknown.

Germline values: CDR1 MGHRA, CDR2 YSYEKL. This CDR3 is built from 14 residues. Between the trimmed V and J ends, which lost 0 bases and 8 bases, there was a span of 13 bases. CD4+ T cells were isolated after around ten days of culture. SARS-CoV-2 infection was confirmed by PCR in the person between March and December 2020. Participants each got two BNT162b2 or mRNA-1273 vaccine doses. The gene calls are TRBV4-1 and TRBJ1-2, with a possible D match to TRBD1 (5 bases). The TCR originated in a human donor who had a prior SARS-CoV-2 infection. The sequencing here drew on CD4+ T cells from PBMCs cultured without peptide, taken after COVID-19 vaccination. CDR3 nucleotide sequence: TGCGCCAGCAGCCAAGAGGAAGGGACGAGAGGCTACACCTTC. As protein: CASSQEEGTRGYTF.